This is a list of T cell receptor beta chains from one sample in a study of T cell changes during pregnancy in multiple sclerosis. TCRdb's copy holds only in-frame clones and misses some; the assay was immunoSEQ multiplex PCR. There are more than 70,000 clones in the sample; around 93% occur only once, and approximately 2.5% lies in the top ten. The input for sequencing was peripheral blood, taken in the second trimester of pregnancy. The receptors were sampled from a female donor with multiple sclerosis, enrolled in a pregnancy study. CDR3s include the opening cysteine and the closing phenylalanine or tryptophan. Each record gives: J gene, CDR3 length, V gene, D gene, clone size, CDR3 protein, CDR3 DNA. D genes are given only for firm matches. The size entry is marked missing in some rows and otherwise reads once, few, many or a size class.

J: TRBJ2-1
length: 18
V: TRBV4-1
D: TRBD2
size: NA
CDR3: CASSQEGVVAGFGNEQFF
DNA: TGCGCCAGCAGCCAAGAGGGGGTGGTAGCGGGGTTTGGGAATGAGCAGTTCTTC

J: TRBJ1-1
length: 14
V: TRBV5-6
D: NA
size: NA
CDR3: CASSLQGSNTEAFF
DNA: TGTGCCAGCAGCTTGCAGGGATCGAACACTGAAGCTTTCTTT

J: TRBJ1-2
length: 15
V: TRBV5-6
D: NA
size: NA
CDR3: CASSLELAQAFGYTF
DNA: TGTGCCAGCAGCTTGGAACTCGCGCAGGCCTTTGGCTACACCTTC

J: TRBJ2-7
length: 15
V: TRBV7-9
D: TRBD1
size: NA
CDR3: CASSRGGTGVYEQYF
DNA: TGTGCCAGCAGCCGCGGTGGGACAGGGGTCTACGAGCAGTACTTC

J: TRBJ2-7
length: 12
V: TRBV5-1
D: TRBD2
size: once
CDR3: CAGRGSGYEQYF
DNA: TGCGCCGGGAGGGGATCCGGCTACGAGCAGTACTTC

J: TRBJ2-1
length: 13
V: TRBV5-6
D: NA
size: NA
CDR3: CASTPGLINEQFF
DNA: TGTGCCAGCACCCCTGGACTCATCAATGAGCAGTTCTTC

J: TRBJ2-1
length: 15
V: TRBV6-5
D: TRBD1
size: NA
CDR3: CASSYGAGGLNEQFF
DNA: TGTGCCAGCAGTTACGGGGCAGGGGGCTTGAATGAGCAGTTCTTC

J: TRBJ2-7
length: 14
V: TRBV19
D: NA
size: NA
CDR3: CASTYDYSSYEQYF
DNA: TGTGCCAGCACCTATGATTACAGCTCCTACGAGCAGTACTTC

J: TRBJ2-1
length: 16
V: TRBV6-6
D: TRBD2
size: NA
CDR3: CASSYLRAGVDNEQFF
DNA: TGTGCCAGCAGTTACCTACGAGCGGGGGTGGACAATGAGCAGTTCTTC

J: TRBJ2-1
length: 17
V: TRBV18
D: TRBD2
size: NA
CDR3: CASSHALRLAGYNEQFF
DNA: TGTGCCAGCTCACATGCCCTCAGACTAGCGGGATACAATGAGCAGTTCTTC

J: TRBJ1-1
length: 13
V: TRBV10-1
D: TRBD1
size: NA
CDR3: CASSSTGGTEAFF
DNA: TGCGCCAGCAGTAGTACAGGGGGCACTGAAGCTTTCTTT

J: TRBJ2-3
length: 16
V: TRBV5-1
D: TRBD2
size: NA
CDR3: CASSLGAGGSTDTQYF
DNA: TGCGCCAGCAGCTTGGGGGCGGGGGGCAGCACAGATACGCAGTATTTT

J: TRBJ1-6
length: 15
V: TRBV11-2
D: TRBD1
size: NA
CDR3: CASSLDRGGWSPLHF
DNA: TGTGCCAGCAGCTTGGACAGGGGAGGGTGGTCACCCCTCCACTTT

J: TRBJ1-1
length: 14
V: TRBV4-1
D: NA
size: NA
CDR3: CASSQDAENTEAFF
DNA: TGCGCCAGCAGCCAAGATGCAGAAAACACTGAAGCTTTCTTT

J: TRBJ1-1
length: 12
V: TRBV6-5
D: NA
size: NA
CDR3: CASRSGTPEAFF
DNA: TGTGCCAGCCGATCCGGGACACCTGAAGCTTTCTTT

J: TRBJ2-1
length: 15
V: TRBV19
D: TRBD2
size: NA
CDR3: CASSIVSGGDNEQFF
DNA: TGTGCCAGTAGTATAGTGAGCGGGGGGGACAATGAGCAGTTCTTC

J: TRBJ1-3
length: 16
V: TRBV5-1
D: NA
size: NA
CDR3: CASSFSRGGSGNTIYF
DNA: TGCGCCAGCAGCTTCTCCCGGGGAGGCTCTGGAAACACCATATATTTT

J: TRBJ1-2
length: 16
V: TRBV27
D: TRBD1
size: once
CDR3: CASSLRGTDHRYGYTF
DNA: TGTGCCAGCAGTTTACGCGGGACAGATCACCGCTATGGCTACACCTTC

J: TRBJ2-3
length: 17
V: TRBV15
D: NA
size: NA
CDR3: CATSSASPGGGSDTQYF
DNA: TGTGCCACCAGCAGCGCGAGTCCTGGGGGCGGATCAGATACGCAGTATTTT

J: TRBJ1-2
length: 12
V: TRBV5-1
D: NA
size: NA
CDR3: CASSLQGSGYTF
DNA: TGCGCCAGCAGCTTGCAGGGCTCTGGCTACACCTTC

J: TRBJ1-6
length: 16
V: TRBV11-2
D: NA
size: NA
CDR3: CASSLDWGDDNSPLHF
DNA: TGTGCCAGCAGCTTAGATTGGGGGGACGATAATTCACCCCTCCACTTT

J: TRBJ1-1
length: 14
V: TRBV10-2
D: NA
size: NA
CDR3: CASSEKGSDTEAFF
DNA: TGCGCCAGCAGTGAGAAAGGGAGTGACACTGAAGCTTTCTTT

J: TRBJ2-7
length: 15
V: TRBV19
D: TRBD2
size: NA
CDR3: CASSLGLAGNYEQYF
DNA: TGTGCCAGTAGTCTGGGACTAGCGGGGAACTACGAGCAGTACTTC

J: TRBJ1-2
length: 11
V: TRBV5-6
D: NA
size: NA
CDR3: CASGLNYGYTF
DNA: TGTGCCAGCGGGCTTAACTATGGCTACACCTTC

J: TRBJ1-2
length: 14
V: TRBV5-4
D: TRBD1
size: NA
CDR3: CASSLDRGQDGYTF
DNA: TGTGCCAGCAGCTTGGATAGGGGGCAGGATGGCTACACCTTC

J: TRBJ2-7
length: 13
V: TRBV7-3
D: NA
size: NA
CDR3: CASSPVQGYEQYF
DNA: TGTGCCAGCAGCCCAGTACAGGGCTACGAGCAGTACTTC

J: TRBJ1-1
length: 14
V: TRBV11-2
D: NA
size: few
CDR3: CASSLEQPNTEAFF
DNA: TGTGCCAGCAGCTTAGAACAGCCTAACACTGAAGCTTTCTTT

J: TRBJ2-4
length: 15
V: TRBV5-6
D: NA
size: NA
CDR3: CASSSPVLAKNIQYF
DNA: TGTGCCAGCAGCTCCCCCGTATTAGCCAAAAACATTCAGTACTTC